These T cell receptor beta chains were read from a single sample in a study of blood T cell repertoires in COVID-19. Data came from immunoSEQ multiplex PCR; TCRdb stores just in-frame clones and leaves some out. The table shows a few hundred thousand clones, with around 87% occurring only once. The sequenced sample was PBMCs or T cells enriched from blood (not recorded which). The receptors derive from a man aged 18-30 years who had recovered from COVID-19. CDR3s include the opening cysteine and the closing phenylalanine or tryptophan. The D gene is left open where the match is weak. Clone size appears in some rows only: once, few, many, or a class for an expanded clone.

>few|14|TRBD2|TRBV20-1|TRBJ2-1
TGCAGTGCTAGTCTACCCAGACTAGCGGTACGGCAGTTCTTC
CSASLPRLAVRQFF
>.|15|TRBD1|TRBV6-5|TRBJ2-5
TGTGCCAGCAGCAGCCCGACAGGGATCCAAGAGACCCAGTACTTC
CASSSPTGIQETQYF
>.|13|.|TRBV15|TRBJ2-2
TGTGCCACCAGCAGAGGGGAGACCGGGGAGCTGTTTTTT
CATSRGETGELFF
>.|14|.|TRBV3-1/TRBV3-2|TRBJ2-5
TGTGCCAGCAGCCAAGAAAGCAGCGTTGAGACCCAGTACTTC
CASSQESSVETQYF
>.|13|TRBD1|TRBV6-5|TRBJ1-4
TGTGCCAGCAGAGGGGGCACCGATGAAAAACTGTTTTTT
CASRGGTDEKLFF
>.|16|.|TRBV7-9|TRBJ1-1
TGTGCCAGCAGCTTCTCTGCAGGGAGCGGGAGCACTGAAGCTTTCTTT
CASSFSAGSGSTEAFF
>.|12|.|TRBV2|TRBJ1-6
TGTGCCAGCAGGAGTCCACATTCACCCCTCCACTTT
CASRSPHSPLHF
>.|12|.|TRBV12-3/TRBV12-4|TRBJ2-7
TGTGCCAGCAGTTTAGCCGGCTACGAGCAGTACTTC
CASSLAGYEQYF
>.|16|TRBD1|TRBV5-1|TRBJ1-1
TGCGCCAGCAGCCGAACTACAGGGGGCCTGAACACTGAAGCTTTCTTT
CASSRTTGGLNTEAFF
>.|14|.|TRBV18|TRBJ1-2
TGTGCCAGCTCCCCTTGGAGAGGCGACTATGGCTACACCTTC
CASSPWRGDYGYTF
>once|12|TRBD1|TRBV25-1|TRBJ1-1
TGTGCCAGCAGTCGACAGGGTCTTGGCGCTTTCTTT
CASSRQGLGAFF
>.|13|TRBD1|TRBV6-5|TRBJ2-1
TGTGCCAGCAATGTTGACAGGGGCTATGAGCAGTTCTTC
CASNVDRGYEQFF
>.|17|.|TRBV5-1|TRBJ2-5
TGCGCCAGCAGCTTGGTGGTCAAACAGGCCTTCCAAGAGACCCAGTACTTC
CASSLVVKQAFQETQYF
>once|15|TRBD1|TRBV5-1|TRBJ2-7
TGCGCCAGCAGCTTGGGACAGGGGAGGAACTACGAGCAGTACTTC
CASSLGQGRNYEQYF
>.|15|TRBD2|TRBV9|TRBJ2-3
TGTGCCAGCAGCGACAGCGGGAGAGAATCAGATACGCAGTATTTT
CASSDSGRESDTQYF
>once|15|.|TRBV3-1/TRBV3-2|TRBJ1-1
TGTGCCAGCAGCCAAGAAGCGGCGGCCTACACTGAAGCTTTCTTT
CASSQEAAAYTEAFF
>.|17|.|TRBV9|TRBJ1-1
TGTGCCAGCACGGGGGGCCGAGGGTCTCACATGAACACTGAAGCTTTCTTT
CASTGGRGSHMNTEAFF
>.|14|.|TRBV7-9|TRBJ2-7
TGTGCCAGCAGCCTATCAGGACAGTCGGGGGAGCAGTACTTC
CASSLSGQSGEQYF
>.|14|.|TRBV27|TRBJ1-5
TGTGCCAGCCGCGGGGGGTCAAGCAATCAGCCCCAGCATTTT
CASRGGSSNQPQHF
>.|12|.|TRBV6-5|TRBJ2-7
TGTGCCAGCTGTCCGGGAATTTACGAGCAGTACTTC
CASCPGIYEQYF
>.|14|.|TRBV7-2|TRBJ2-3
TGTGCCAGCAAAGGCGGGATTACCACAGATACGCAGTATTTT
CASKGGITTDTQYF
>.|16|TRBD1|TRBV19|TRBJ2-7
TGTGCCAGTAGTCCGGGCGACGGACAGGGGGCCTACGAGCAGTACTTC
CASSPGDGQGAYEQYF
>.|14|.|TRBV10-3|TRBJ1-4
TGTGCCATCGGGTCACAGTCAACTAATGAAAAACTGTTTTTT
CAIGSQSTNEKLFF
>.|15|.|TRBV19|TRBJ1-3
TGTGCCAGTAGTATCCTGACTGGCAGTGCGGACACCATATATTTT
CASSILTGSADTIYF
>.|17|TRBD1|TRBV15|TRBJ2-1
TGTGCCACCAGCAGAGATGTTGACAGGGGTTGGTACAATGAGCAGTTCTTC
CATSRDVDRGWYNEQFF
>.|12|.|TRBV27|TRBJ1-2
TGTGCCAGCAGTTATCCAGGTGGGGGCTACACCTTC
CASSYPGGGYTF
>.|15|.|TRBV28|TRBJ2-7
TGTGCCAGCAGTTCCGGGACAAAGCTCTCCTACGAGCAGTACTTC
CASSSGTKLSYEQYF
>.|15|TRBD2|TRBV7-2|TRBJ2-7
TGTGCCAGCAGCCCAGGGGCGGGAGGCCCCGACGAGCAGTACTTC
CASSPGAGGPDEQYF
>.|15|TRBD2|TRBV7-2|TRBJ2-4
TGTGCCAGCAGCTTGGGACTAGCGGGGGGAGACATTCAGTACTTC
CASSLGLAGGDIQYF
>once|15|.|TRBV18|TRBJ1-1
TGTGCCAGCTCACCACCGGGCCTAGGAGGGACTGAAGCTTTCTTT
CASSPPGLGGTEAFF
>.|15|TRBD1|TRBV7-2|TRBJ1-5
TGTGCCAGCAGCTTCTCGCAGGGGGCCGGTCAGCCCCAGCATTTT
CASSFSQGAGQPQHF
>few|15|.|TRBV3-1/TRBV3-2|TRBJ1-2
TGTGCCAGCAGCCCCGCGGGTTCGCGGGTAGGAGGCTACACCTTC
CASSPAGSRVGGYTF
>.|14|.|TRBV29-1|TRBJ2-2
TGCAGCGTTTCCCGGGACTCCGGGTCCGGGGAGCTGTTTTTT
CSVSRDSGSGELFF
>.|15|TRBD1|TRBV6-5|TRBJ1-6
TGTGCCAGCAAAGGACAGGGGGGTTATAATTCACCCCTCCACTTT
CASKGQGGYNSPLHF
>.|17|TRBD1|TRBV11-3|TRBJ2-7
TGTGCCAGCAGCTTAGAAGCGGACAGGGAATCTAACTACCAGCAGTACTTC
CASSLEADRESNYQQYF
>.|17|.|TRBV21-1|TRBJ2-5
TGTGCCAGCAGCAAAGGGCGGTGGGGGACTAGTCAAGAGACCCAGTACTTC
CASSKGRWGTSQETQYF
>.|10|.|TRBV25-1|TRBJ2-7
TGTGCCAGTAAAGAGGCTGTTGGGTACTTC
CASKEAVGYF
>.|15|TRBD2|TRBV19|TRBJ2-1
TGTGCCAGTAGTATGGCGGGAGTAACCTACAATGAGCAGTTCTTC
CASSMAGVTYNEQFF
>.|14|.|TRBV10-1|TRBJ1-4
TGCGCCAGCAGTGAAAGTTCGCACGGTCGTGAACTGTTTTTT
CASSESSHGRELFF
>.|14|TRBD2|TRBV18|TRBJ2-1
TGTGCCAGCTCACCGACTAGCGCCCGGGATGAGCAGTTCTTC
CASSPTSARDEQFF
>.|13|.|TRBV3-1/TRBV3-2|TRBJ2-7
TGTGCCAGCAGCCAAGCCCAGGGAGGCGAGCAGTACTTC
CASSQAQGGEQYF